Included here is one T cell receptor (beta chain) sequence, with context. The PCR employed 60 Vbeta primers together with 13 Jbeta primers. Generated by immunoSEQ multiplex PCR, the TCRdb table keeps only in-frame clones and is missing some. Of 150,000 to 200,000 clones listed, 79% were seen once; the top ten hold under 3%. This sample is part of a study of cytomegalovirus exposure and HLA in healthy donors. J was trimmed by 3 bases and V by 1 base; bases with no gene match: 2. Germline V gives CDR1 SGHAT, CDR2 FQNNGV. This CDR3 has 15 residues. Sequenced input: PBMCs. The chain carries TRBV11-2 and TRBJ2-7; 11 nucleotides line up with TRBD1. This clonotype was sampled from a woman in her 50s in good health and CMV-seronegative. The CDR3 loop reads CASSLVGQGGYEQYF. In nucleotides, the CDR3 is TGTGCCAGCAGCTTAGTGGGACAGGGGGGCTACGAGCAGTACTTC.